This T cell receptor (beta chain) was identified during a study of cytomegalovirus exposure and HLA in healthy donors. Overall study results and limits: Information on immune exposure was restricted to one variable (CMV serostatus). It has been reported that TCR beta sequences accurately predicted the HLA-A and HLA-B alleles of most subjects. Exclusion applied to some V segments, including TRBV6-2 and TRBV6-3, as they were indistinguishable.

Notes on this clone: No antigen is known for it.

The PCR employed 60 Vbeta primers together with 13 Jbeta primers. Profiled with immunoSEQ multiplex PCR; TCRdb holds only in-frame clones, not every one. The sample is made up of some 110,000 clones, and the top ten hold more than 3.5% of it. Trimming took 9 bases from V and 7 from J, leaving 19 bases between them. Germline values: CDR1 LNHDA, CDR2 SQIVND (reference sequence). The CDR3 loop spans 14 amino acids. Donors showed nominal health when sampled, although they likely had unrecorded immune exposures. This chain links TRBV19 with TRBJ1-5; possibly TRBD1 for D (6 bases). The sequenced sample was PBMCs. The receptor's source is a man aged 25 to 40 in good health and CMV-seronegative. The CDR3 DNA follows: TGTGCCAGCTCAACCAGTACAGGGCTCCAGCCCCAGCATTTT. It codes for CASSTSTGLQPQHF.